A selection of T cell receptor beta chains follows, all from one sample in a study of blood T cell repertoires in COVID-19. The protocol was immunoSEQ multiplex PCR, while the TCRdb copy is restricted to in-frame clones and leaves out a portion. The table includes around 100,000 clones, roughly 90% detected once. Material for sequencing was peripheral blood. The receptors were gathered from a man aged 70 or older with acute or convalescent COVID-19. CDR3s leave out the opening cysteine and the closing phenylalanine or tryptophan. Fields, in order: CDR3 protein, clone size, V gene, CDR3 length. Expanded clones get a size class; other rows say once, few or many, or leave the size out.

ASSLNPAGLAGANEQY,once,TRBV13,16
ASSSSYTGELF,-,TRBV7-2,11
ASSYEGTESDTQY,once,TRBV6-5,13
ASSLYGSSYEQY,-,TRBV11-2,12
ASSNFSGTGNEKLF,few,TRBV21-1,14
ASSRQSYEQY,-,TRBV7-2,10
ASRAGQRLYNEQF,-,TRBV6-5,13
ASSLGLADTQY,-,TRBV11-3,11
AISPGQSFLNTGELF,-,TRBV10-3,15
ASRLTLTGPIHQY,-,TRBV2,13
ASNGGTSTDTQY,-,TRBV5-1,12
ASSLGQRQGTEAF,-,TRBV13,13
AWSVSPGGGYT,-,TRBV30,11
ASSPDTDRAGHRTTQY,-,TRBV4-1,16
ASSYTRAGSDGYT,-,TRBV6-2/TRBV6-3,13
ASSQDRAGVWGQF,-,TRBV4-1,13
ASSPDSGGYT,-,TRBV18,10
ASSYPPGQGYEQY,-,TRBV6-6,13
ATSSEGQGSYGYT,once,TRBV15,13
ATSDPRGGNQETQY,-,TRBV24-1,14
ASSQGQTETYEQY,few,TRBV4-1,13
ASSRSGANVLT,-,TRBV28,11
ASSLRGTESSYNEQF,-,TRBV7-9,15
ASSFVGTDNNH,-,TRBV28,11
ASSYQDRRIRY,-,TRBV6-5,11
ASSWGTGRDNSPLH,-,TRBV6-5,14
ASSFSGSGNTIY,-,TRBV11-3,12
ASSVWPTGQGSTEAF,-,TRBV9,15
ASSPGLATDTQY,-,TRBV18,12
ASGLETVTEAF,-,TRBV10-3,11
ASSLRDRGDEQF,once,TRBV5-8,12
ASSFEGRGELF,-,TRBV11-1,11
ASSYSRGAGGGGYT,-,TRBV6-5,14
ASSATSGRGNEQF,-,TRBV19,13
AAPRAVAHGELF,-,TRBV29-1,12
ASSSSGIRHSTDTQY,-,TRBV13,15
ASSQDPGNRGQF,-,TRBV3-1/TRBV3-2,12
ASITSGRGRSPLH,-,TRBV19,13
ASSQSGGNTIY,-,TRBV3-1/TRBV3-2,11
ASSLHLTGDTEAF,once,TRBV7-2,13
ASARDSSSYNEQF,-,TRBV10-1,13
ASSYNSGGTDTQY,once,TRBV6-5,13
ASLAGTHNYGYT,few,TRBV28,12
ASSLGGPTYYEQY,once,TRBV7-9,13
ASSSGTDPYNEQF,-,TRBV27,13
ASSSQTNYEQY,-,TRBV19,11
ASSLGRETQY,-,TRBV19,10